This T cell receptor beta chain came from a study of blood T cell repertoires in COVID-19. Measured with immunoSEQ multiplex PCR; TCRdb has only the in-frame clones, and not every one. Of about 490,000 clones listed, roughly 85% are singletons. The CDR3 has 14 amino acids. Losses at the gene ends were 8 bases for V and 5 bases for J; bases not matched to a gene: 10. Germline loops: CDR1 LNHDA, CDR2 SQIVND (reference sequence). The chain carries TRBV19 and TRBJ2-7, with 9 bases matching TRBD1. This TCR derives from a human donor in a cohort sampled during active COVID-19. The sequenced material came from peripheral blood. CDR3 sequence reads: CASRTRDRANEQYF. CDR3 in DNA: TGTGCCAGTCGTACCCGGGACAGGGCTAACGAGCAGTACTTC.